This T cell receptor (beta chain) was recovered during a study of cytomegalovirus exposure and HLA in healthy donors. Using immunoSEQ multiplex PCR, the repertoire was profiled, and TCRdb retains in-frame clones only, with some absent. The sample includes about 160,000 clones, 75% to 90% seen only once; the top ten take about 2.2%. CDR1 and CDR2 (germline): MNHEY, SMNVEV (reference sequence). CDR3 length: 13 amino acids. Trimming pared 3 bases from V and 4 bases from J, leaving 9 bases between. The receptor was isolated from a woman aged 18-29 years in good health and CMV-seronegative. The chain couples TRBV27 to TRBJ1-2; a possible D gene is TRBD1 (5 bases). Sequencing was performed on PBMCs. CDR3 nucleotide sequence: TGTGCCAGCAGTTTGGGGGGATTCTATGGCTACACCTTC. This codes for CASSLGGFYGYTF.